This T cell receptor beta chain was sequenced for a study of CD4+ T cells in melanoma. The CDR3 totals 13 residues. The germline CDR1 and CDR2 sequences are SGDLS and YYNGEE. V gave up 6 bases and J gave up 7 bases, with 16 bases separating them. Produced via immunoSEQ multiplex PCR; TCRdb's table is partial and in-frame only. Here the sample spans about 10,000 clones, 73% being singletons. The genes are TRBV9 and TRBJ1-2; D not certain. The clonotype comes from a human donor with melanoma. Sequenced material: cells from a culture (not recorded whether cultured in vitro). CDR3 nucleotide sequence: TGTGCCAGCACTAGGTTGTTAGGCGTTGGCTACACCTTC. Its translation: CASTRLLGVGYTF.